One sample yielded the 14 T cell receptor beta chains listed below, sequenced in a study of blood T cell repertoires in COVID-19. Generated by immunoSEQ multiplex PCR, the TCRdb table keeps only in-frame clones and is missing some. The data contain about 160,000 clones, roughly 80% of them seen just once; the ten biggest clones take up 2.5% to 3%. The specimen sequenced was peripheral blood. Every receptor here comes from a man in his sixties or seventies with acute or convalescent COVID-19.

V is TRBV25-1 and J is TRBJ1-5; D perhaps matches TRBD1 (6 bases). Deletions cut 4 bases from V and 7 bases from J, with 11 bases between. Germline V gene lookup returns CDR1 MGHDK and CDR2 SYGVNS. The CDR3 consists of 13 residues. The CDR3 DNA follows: TGTGCCAGCAGTGGGGGGGGGCAACAGCCCCAGCATTTT. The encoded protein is CASSGGGQQPQHF.

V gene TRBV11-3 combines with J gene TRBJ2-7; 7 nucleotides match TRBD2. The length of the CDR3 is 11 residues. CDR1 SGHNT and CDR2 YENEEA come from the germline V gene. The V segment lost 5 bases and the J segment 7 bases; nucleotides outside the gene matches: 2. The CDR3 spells CASSLGREQYF. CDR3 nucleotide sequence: TGTGCCAGCAGCCTCGGGAGGGAGCAGTACTTC.

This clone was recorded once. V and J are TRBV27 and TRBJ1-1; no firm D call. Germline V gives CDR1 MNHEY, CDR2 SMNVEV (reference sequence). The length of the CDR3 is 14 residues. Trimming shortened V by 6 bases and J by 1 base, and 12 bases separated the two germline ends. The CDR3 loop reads CASRPILTNTEAFF. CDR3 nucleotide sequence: TGTGCCAGCAGGCCTATTTTAACGAACACTGAAGCTTTCTTT.

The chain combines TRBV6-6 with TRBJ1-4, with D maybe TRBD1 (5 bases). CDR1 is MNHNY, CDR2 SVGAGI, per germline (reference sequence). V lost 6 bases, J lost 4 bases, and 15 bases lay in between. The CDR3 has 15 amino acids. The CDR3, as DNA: TGTGCCAGCAGCCCCCCGGGTAGGGGTAATGAAAAACTGTTTTTT. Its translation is CASSPPGRGNEKLFF.

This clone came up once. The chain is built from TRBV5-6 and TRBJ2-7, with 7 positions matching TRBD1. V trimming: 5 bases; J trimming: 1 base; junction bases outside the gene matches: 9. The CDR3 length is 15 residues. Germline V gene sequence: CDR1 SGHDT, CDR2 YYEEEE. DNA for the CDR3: TGTGCCAGCAGTTCGACAGGGCATCCATCCTACGAGCAGTACTTC. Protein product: CASSSTGHPSYEQYF.

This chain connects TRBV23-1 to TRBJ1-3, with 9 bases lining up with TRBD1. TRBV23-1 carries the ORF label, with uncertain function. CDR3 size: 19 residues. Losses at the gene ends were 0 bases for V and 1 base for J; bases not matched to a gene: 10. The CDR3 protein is CASSQSEGATGGSGNTIYF. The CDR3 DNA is TGCGCCAGCAGTCAATCGGAGGGGGCGACAGGGGGATCTGGAAACACCATATATTTT.

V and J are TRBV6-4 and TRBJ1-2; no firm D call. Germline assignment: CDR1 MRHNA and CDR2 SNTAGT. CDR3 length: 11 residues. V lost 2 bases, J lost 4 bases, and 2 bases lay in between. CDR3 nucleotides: TGTGCCAGCAGTGACCTCTATGGCTACACCTTC. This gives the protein CASSDLYGYTF.

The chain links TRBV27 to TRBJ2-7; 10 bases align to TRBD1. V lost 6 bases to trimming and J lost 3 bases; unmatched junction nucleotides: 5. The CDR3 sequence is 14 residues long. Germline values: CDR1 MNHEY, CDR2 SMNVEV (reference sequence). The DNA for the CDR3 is TGTGCCAGCAGAGACAGGGGGCTACACTACGAGCAGTACTTC. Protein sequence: CASRDRGLHYEQYF.

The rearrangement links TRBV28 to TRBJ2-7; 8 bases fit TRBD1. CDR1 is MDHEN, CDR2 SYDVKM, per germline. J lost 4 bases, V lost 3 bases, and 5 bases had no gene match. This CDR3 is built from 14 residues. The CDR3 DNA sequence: TGTGCCAGCAGTTTTGTCAGGGGGCAATACGAGCAGTACTTC. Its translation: CASSFVRGQYEQYF.

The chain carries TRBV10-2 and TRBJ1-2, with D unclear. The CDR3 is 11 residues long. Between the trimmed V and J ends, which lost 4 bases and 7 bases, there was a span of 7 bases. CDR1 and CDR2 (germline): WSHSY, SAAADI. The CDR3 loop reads CASSGSSGYTF. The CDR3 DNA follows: TGCGCCAGCAGTGGTTCGTCTGGCTACACCTTC.

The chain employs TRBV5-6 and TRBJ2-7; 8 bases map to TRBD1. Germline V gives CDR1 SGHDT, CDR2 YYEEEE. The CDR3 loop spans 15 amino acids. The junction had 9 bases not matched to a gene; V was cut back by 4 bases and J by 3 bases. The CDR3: CASSAWTGKDYEQYF. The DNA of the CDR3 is TGTGCCAGCAGCGCCTGGACAGGGAAGGACTACGAGCAGTACTTC.

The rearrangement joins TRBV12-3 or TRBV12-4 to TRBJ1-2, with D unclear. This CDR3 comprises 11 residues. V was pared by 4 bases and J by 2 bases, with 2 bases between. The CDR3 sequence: CASSSNYGYTF. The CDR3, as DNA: TGTGCCAGCAGTTCAAACTATGGCTACACCTTC.

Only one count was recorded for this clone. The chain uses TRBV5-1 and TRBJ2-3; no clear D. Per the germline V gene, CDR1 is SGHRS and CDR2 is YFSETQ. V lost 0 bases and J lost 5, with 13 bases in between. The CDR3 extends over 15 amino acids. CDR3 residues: CASSLGGRLVDTQYF. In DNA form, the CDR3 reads TGCGCCAGCAGCTTGGGTGGCAGACTTGTAGATACGCAGTATTTT.

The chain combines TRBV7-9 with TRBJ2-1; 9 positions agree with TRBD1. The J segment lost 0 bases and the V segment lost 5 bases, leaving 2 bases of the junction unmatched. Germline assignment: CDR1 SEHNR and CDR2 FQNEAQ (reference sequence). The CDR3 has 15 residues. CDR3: CASSPGQGSYNEQFF. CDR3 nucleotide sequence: TGTGCCAGCAGCCCGGGACAGGGCTCCTACAATGAGCAGTTCTTC.